This T cell receptor beta chain was sequenced for a study of T-cell reconstitution after alpha-beta-depleted transplantation in children listed by TCRdb under 2016. Describing the broader study: T-cell immune reconstitution after TCRalphabeta/CD19-depleted allogeneic hematopoietic cell transplantation in children was quantitatively tracked in the study by means of TCR repertoire profiling.

Turning to this clonotype: The antigen it recognizes is unknown. Base quality data are lacking; no much larger clone is found one base away.

Receptor amplification or capture employed PCR. Sequencing was carried out with an Illumina HiSeq 2500. TCR library preparation used molecular barcoding, with unique molecular identifiers applied to normalize quantification of the TCRbeta repertoire. TCRdb applied fastp at Q25 and MiXCR to the public reads, then kept only in-frame beta chains. Identical CDR3 protein sequences are pooled into one entry, listed with their most common genes and DNA. The sample profile shows about 300,000 distinct CDR3 sequences; around 7.3% of them were found once. The ten largest clones represent about 9.1% of the sample. General study outcomes and caveats: Over subsequent months, a decline in hyperexpanded clone frequencies was noted, and after one year, T-cell counts and TCRbeta diversity were mostly ascribed to newly produced T cells. The high TCRbeta diversity at day 60 in some patients was ascribed to recipient T cells and intrathymic progenitors that had survived conditioning. About two months after transplant, the apparently early recovery of alphabetaT-cell counts reportedly depended on just several hundred clones that had expanded rapidly and came from non-depleted graft cells.

The CDR3, cysteine through phenylalanine, is 16 amino acids long. This entry keeps only the CDR3 DNA: 48 bases, framed from base 1. Here V drops 0 bases and J drops 3 bases, and the junction holds 4 bases not matched to any gene. From the germline V gene (reference sequence), CDR1 is LGHDT and CDR2 is YNNKEL. In the paper's terms, the treatment or condition label means: allogeneic hematopoietic cell transplantation with graft depleted of TCRalphabeta T cells and CD19 B cells. The transplant recipients were children given TCRalphabeta/CD19-depleted allogeneic hematopoietic cell grafts. Here the sequenced sample was peripheral blood, taken 360 days after TCRalphabeta/CD19-depleted stem cell transplant. The V gene is TRBV3-1 and the J gene is TRBJ2-2, with TRBD2 identical over 7 junction bases. The sequence was obtained from a female patient between 2 and 15 years old who had a stem cell transplant for Fanconi anemia, so the T cells may come from the graft donor. The nucleotide sequence reads as follows: TGTGCCAGCAGCCAAGAGCGGCGGGGGTACACCGGGGAGCTGTTTTTT. This encodes CASSQERRGYTGELFF. The CDR3, completed at both ends by the reference TRBV3-1 and TRBJ2-2 genes, gives the full variable domain DTAVSQTPKYLVTQMGNDKSIKCEQNLGHDTMYWYKQDSKKFLKIMFSYNNKELIINETVPNRFSPKSPDKAHLNLHINSLELGDSAVYFCASSQERRGYTGELFFGEGSRLTVL.